This T cell receptor (beta chain) was sequenced during a study of cytomegalovirus exposure and HLA in healthy donors. When sampled, the donors appeared nominally healthy, though they likely had unrecorded immune exposures. Study-wide findings and caveats: Researchers catalogued approximately 170 TCR beta chains as cytomegalovirus-associated. Some 16,000 TCR beta sequences were associated with HLA alleles at 0.05 false discovery rate in a later analysis.

The junction had 8 bases not matched to a gene; V was cut back by 7 bases and J by 5 bases. There are 14 residues in the CDR3. The germline V gene has CDR1 MDHEN and CDR2 SYDVKM. The PCR made use of 60 Vbeta and 13 Jbeta primers. Some clones are missing from TCRdb's copy, which holds only in-frame ones; the method was immunoSEQ multiplex PCR. This table has approximately 150,000 clones, 77% appearing once. Worth noting for this clone: The antigen remains undetermined.

This receptor was identified in a female donor in good health and CMV-seronegative. The sample taken for sequencing was PBMCs. The chain recombines TRBV28 with TRBJ1-1, with 9 bases matching TRBD1. The CDR3 loop is CASTSGQGDTEAFF. DNA for the CDR3: TGTGCCAGCACCTCGGGACAGGGAGATACTGAAGCTTTCTTT.